Following are 26 T cell receptor beta chains from one sample sequenced in a study of blood T cell repertoires in COVID-19. Data came from immunoSEQ multiplex PCR; TCRdb stores just in-frame clones and leaves some out. The data contain over 95,000 clones, about nine tenths of them seen just once; the ten biggest clones take up roughly 4.4%. The specimen sequenced was peripheral blood. The receptors were sampled from a woman aged 50 to 65 with acute or convalescent COVID-19.

This clone was counted a single time. The CDR3 bases are TGTGCCAGCAGCTTAGCCGGGGGGGAGGAACCCCAGCATTTT. This translates into CASSLAGGEEPQHF. The J gene is TRBJ1-5, the V gene TRBV7-9; TRBD1 might be the D (5 bases). Per the germline V gene, CDR1 is SEHNR and CDR2 is FQNEAQ (reference sequence). Trimming removed 0 bases at V and 10 bases at J, with 13 bases between. The CDR3 sequence is 14 residues long. The full variable domain, rest sourced from reference TRBV7-9 and TRBJ1-5, is DTGVSQNPRHKITKRGQNVTFRCDPISEHNRLYWYRQTLGQGPEFLTYFQNEAQLEKSRLLSDRFSAERPKGSFSTLEIQRTEQGDSAMYLCASSLAGGEEPQHFGDGTRLSIL.

The chain links TRBV11-3 to TRBJ2-1, with D tentatively TRBD1 (6 bases). Germline V gene data show CDR1 as SGHNT and CDR2 as YENEEA. The germline V and J ends were trimmed by 5 bases and 9 bases, with 14 bases remaining between them. The CDR3 covers 13 residues. Here the CDR3 DNA reads TGTGCCAGCAGCCTTACCAGGGGCACTGAGCAGTTCTTC. Translating it yields CASSLTRGTEQFF. Drawing the rest from reference TRBV11-3 and TRBJ2-1, the complete variable domain is EAGVVQSPRYKIIEKKQPVAFWCNPISGHNTLYWYLQNLGQGPELLIRYENEEAVDDSQLPKDRFSAERLKGVDSTLKIQPAELGDSAVYLCASSLTRGTEQFFGPGTRLTVL.

The V and J genes are TRBV18 and TRBJ1-5, with a tentative D call TRBD1 (6 bases). Trimming pared 4 bases from V and 4 bases from J, leaving 11 bases between. The CDR3 totals 14 residues. Germline-derived CDR1 and CDR2 are KGHSH and LQKENI. The CDR3 DNA sequence: TGTGCCAGCTCACGAATACAGGGAAATCAGCCCCAGCATTTT. Translation: CASSRIQGNQPQHF.

The chain combines TRBV27 with TRBJ1-2, with TRBD1 as a possible D gene (6 bases). The CDR3 sequence is 14 residues long. V lost 2 bases and J 5 bases, leaving 12 bases between the germline ends. Germline values: CDR1 MNHEY, CDR2 SMNVEV (reference sequence). CDR3 sequence: CASSLGGGWYGYTF. CDR3 DNA: TGTGCCAGCAGTTTAGGGGGGGGCTGGTATGGCTACACCTTC.

The V gene is TRBV7-2, the J gene TRBJ1-4; 7 bases are a match to TRBD1. This CDR3 has 16 residues. The V segment lost 1 base and the J segment 0 bases; nucleotides outside the gene matches: 2. Germline V CDR1 and CDR2: SGHTA, FQGNSA. The CDR3 is CASSLGQGATNEKLFF. The CDR3 DNA reads TGTGCCAGCAGCTTAGGCCAGGGGGCAACTAATGAAAAACTGTTTTTT.

The rearrangement joins TRBV7-9 to TRBJ2-5; D unclear. Germline values: CDR1 SEHNR, CDR2 FQNEAQ (reference sequence). With 5 bases removed from V and 5 bases from J, the gap between germline ends came to 6 bases. The length of the CDR3 is 11 residues. The CDR3 DNA sequence: TGTGCCAGCAGCCCCATGGAGACCCAGTACTTC. Translating gives CASSPMETQYF.

J is TRBJ2-1 and V is TRBV7-2; 8 positions agree with TRBD1. Germline V gene lookup returns CDR1 SGHTA and CDR2 FQGNSA. V shed 2 bases, J shed 8 bases, and the junction held 5 bases outside the gene matches. This CDR3 is built from 14 residues. The CDR3 sequence is CASSLQGASDEQFF. CDR3 coding DNA: TGTGCCAGCAGCTTACAGGGGGCCTCAGATGAGCAGTTCTTC.

V usage is TRBV2 and J usage is TRBJ2-3; D is perhaps TRBD2 (6 bases). The CDR3 runs 15 residues. The ends were cut back, 3 bases at V and 6 bases at J, with 16 bases in the middle. The germline V gene encodes CDR1 SNHLY and CDR2 FYNNEI. CDR3 in amino acids: CASSDGGVGLDTQYF. In nucleotides, the CDR3 is TGTGCCAGCAGTGATGGCGGGGTAGGACTCGATACGCAGTATTTT.

The chain has TRBV5-1 and TRBJ1-6, with TRBD1 as a possible D gene (5 bases). The CDR3 spans 17 residues. In germline, CDR1 is SGHRS, CDR2 YFSETQ. Trimming removed 4 bases from V and 9 bases from J, with 23 bases in between. CDR3 sequence: CASSPGEVTRQGSPLHF. In DNA form, the CDR3 reads TGCGCCAGCAGCCCGGGGGAAGTTACACGCCAGGGTTCACCCCTCCACTTT.

The V and J genes are TRBV3-1 (or the pseudogene TRBV3-2) and TRBJ1-4; the D gene is possibly TRBD1 (6 bases). Germline CDR1 is LGHDT and CDR2 is YNNKEL (reference sequence). V was cut by 0 bases and J by 8 bases, with 7 bases left in between. CDR3 size: 13 residues. The CDR3 here is CASSQETGEKLFF. CDR3 nucleotides: TGTGCCAGCAGCCAAGAAACAGGGGAAAAACTGTTTTTT.

The V call is TRBV2, the J call TRBJ2-1; D call uncertain. Looked up from germline, CDR1 is SNHLY and CDR2 is FYNNEI. The CDR3 covers 12 residues. V shed 8 bases and J shed 6 bases, with 11 bases lying between them. The CDR3 protein is CASGRQVNEQFF. CDR3 bases: TGTGCCAGCGGCCGACAAGTCAATGAGCAGTTCTTC.

CDR3 bases: TGTGCCAGCAGTTTACGGGAGGGCAATGAGCAGTTCTTC. Protein sequence: CASSLREGNEQFF. The V gene is TRBV12-3 or TRBV12-4, the J gene TRBJ2-1; 8 nucleotides line up with TRBD2. This CDR3 spans 13 amino acids. J lost 6 bases, V lost 2 bases, and 0 bases had no gene match.

J is TRBJ1-4 and V is TRBV6-5; D may be TRBD1 (5 bases). In germline, CDR1 is MNHEY, CDR2 SVGAGI. V was clipped by 9 bases and J by 8 bases, with 16 bases between them. This CDR3 comprises 13 residues. The CDR3 DNA reads TGTGCCAGTAGAACAGGTTCTCGAGAAAAACTGTTTTTT. Protein sequence: CASRTGSREKLFF.

The genes are TRBV29-1 and TRBJ2-7; the D gene is possibly TRBD1 (6 bases). Trimming removed 4 bases at V and 2 bases at J, with 9 bases between. Germline V CDR1 and CDR2: SQVTM, ANQGSEA. This CDR3 spans 12 amino acids. CDR3 loop: CSVVGGTYEQYF. CDR3 bases: TGCAGCGTTGTAGGGGGTACCTACGAGCAGTACTTC.

J is TRBJ2-7 and V is TRBV30; 8 bases line up with TRBD2. V dropped 0 bases and J dropped 3; count of bases not matched to a gene: 7. There are 15 residues in the CDR3. Germline CDR1 is GTSNPN and CDR2 is SVGIG (reference sequence). The CDR3 protein is CAWSVLGTSLYEQYF. In DNA, the CDR3 is TGTGCCTGGAGTGTACTTGGGACTAGTCTCTACGAGCAGTACTTC. The full variable domain, rest sourced from reference TRBV30 and TRBJ2-7, is SQTIHQWPATLVQPVGSPLSLECTVEGTSNPNLYWYRQAAGRGLQLLFYSVGIGQISSEVPQNLSASRPQDRQFILSSKKLLLSDSGFYLCAWSVLGTSLYEQYFGPGTRLTVT.

This chain connects TRBV30 to TRBJ1-2; the D gene is possibly TRBD1 (6 bases). The length of the CDR3 is 15 residues. Germline loops: CDR1 GTSNPN, CDR2 SVGIG (reference sequence). V was clipped by 0 bases and J by 10 bases, with 21 bases between them. The CDR3 nucleotides read TGTGCCTGGAGTGTAAAGATGGCAGGGGCCCTCCCCTACACCTTC. As protein: CAWSVKMAGALPYTF.

The V and J genes are TRBV7-2 and TRBJ2-3, with TRBD1 identical over 8 bases. V dropped 5 bases and J dropped 4; count of bases not matched to a gene: 2. This CDR3 spans 13 amino acids. Germline V CDR1 and CDR2: SGHTA, FQGNSA. The CDR3 DNA reads as TGTGCCAGCAGCCCCAGGGGGCCAGATACGCAGTATTTT. Translation: CASSPRGPDTQYF. Filled out from reference TRBV7-2 and TRBJ2-3, the complete variable domain reads GAGVSQSPSNKVTEKGKDVELRCDPISGHTALYWYRQSLGQGLEFLIYFQGNSAPDKSGLPSDRFSAERTGGSVSTLTIQRTQQEDSAVYLCASSPRGPDTQYFGPGTRLTVL.

This chain links TRBV2 with TRBJ2-7; 13 bases fit TRBD2. From germline, CDR1 is SNHLY and CDR2 FYNNEI. V dropped 6 bases and J dropped 1; count of bases not matched to a gene: 9. The CDR3 is 17 amino acids. The CDR3 region has the DNA TGTGCCAGCAGGGCGGGACTAGCGGGAATATGGTCCTACGAGCAGTACTTC. Protein: CASRAGLAGIWSYEQYF.

This chain connects TRBV6-5 to TRBJ1-5; 7 bases line up with TRBD1. CDR1 is MNHEY and CDR2 is SVGAGI in the germline V gene. The V gene end was trimmed by 5 bases and the J gene end by 5 bases; junction bases not matched to a gene: 6. The CDR3 length is 14 residues. CDR3 region: CASSPGQAYQPQHF. The DNA for the CDR3 is TGTGCCAGCAGTCCCGGACAGGCCTATCAGCCCCAGCATTTT.

The J gene is TRBJ1-5, the V gene TRBV5-6, with D uncertain. The CDR3 is 13 residues long. Germline V CDR1 and CDR2: SGHDT, YYEEEE. V gave up 3 bases and J gave up 11 bases, with 15 bases separating them. The CDR3 sequence: CASSSRTRRAQHF. In DNA form, the CDR3 reads TGTGCCAGCAGCTCTCGAACGCGACGGGCCCAGCATTTT.

This clone was seen once. CDR3 in amino acids: CASSGDRVSEKLFF. CDR3 nucleotide sequence: TGTGCCAGCAGTGGTGACCGCGTTAGCGAAAAACTGTTTTTT. The chain links TRBV2 to TRBJ1-4; no clear D. The V gene's germline CDR1 is SNHLY and CDR2 FYNNEI. This CDR3 is 14 amino acids long. V lost 4 bases to trimming and J lost 8 bases, with 14 bases between them.

This sequence joins TRBV28 and TRBJ1-2; D may be TRBD1 (6 bases). This CDR3 region has 12 residues. Germline V gene sequence: CDR1 MDHEN, CDR2 SYDVKM. Deletions cut 5 bases from V and 8 bases from J, with 12 bases between. The DNA for the CDR3 is TGTGCCAGCAGTCCGGGACAATGGGGCTACACCTTC. Residues: CASSPGQWGYTF.

The CDR3 nucleotides read TGTGCCAGCACCTATGAACCGACTAGCGGGAGTTTAAGCGGGGAGCTGTTTTTT. This codes for CASTYEPTSGSLSGELFF. The V and J genes are TRBV2 and TRBJ2-2, with 12 bases that match TRBD2. After removal of 7 bases from V and 7 bases from J, the junction contained 16 bases not matched to a gene. The germline V gene has CDR1 SNHLY and CDR2 FYNNEI. This CDR3 is 18 amino acids long.

The CDR3 coding sequence is TGTGCCAGCAGTTACCCTGAGGGGGGGACACCCCTCCACTTT. Translating gives CASSYPEGGTPLHF. The chain links TRBV6-6 to TRBJ1-6; D is possibly TRBD1 (6 bases). Looked up from germline, CDR1 is MNHNY and CDR2 is SVGAGI (reference sequence). This CDR3 spans 14 amino acids. V lost 2 bases and J 11 bases, leaving 13 bases between the germline ends.

The rearrangement uses TRBV3-1 (or the pseudogene TRBV3-2) and TRBJ1-5; D ambiguous. Trimming stripped 5 bases from V and 9 bases from J, with 11 bases between. The CDR3 length is 12 residues. Germline CDR1 LGHDT, CDR2 YNNKEL (reference sequence). CDR3 DNA sequence: TGTGCCAGCAGCGTGCGGTCGGGGCCCCAGCATTTT. This codes for CASSVRSGPQHF.

With regard to this clone: Other DNA sequences in this specimen translate into the identical CDR3. CDR3 sequence reads: CAWSAQGNQPQHF. The CDR3 region has the DNA TGTGCCTGGAGTGCTCAGGGGAATCAGCCCCAGCATTTT. The genes are TRBV30 and TRBJ1-5; the D gene is possibly TRBD1 (6 bases). There are 13 residues in the CDR3. V was shortened by 1 base and J by 4 bases, with 8 bases between the two germline ends. Looked up from germline, CDR1 is GTSNPN and CDR2 is SVGIG (reference sequence). The full variable domain, rest sourced from reference TRBV30 and TRBJ1-5, is SQTIHQWPATLVQPVGSPLSLECTVEGTSNPNLYWYRQAAGRGLQLLFYSVGIGQISSEVPQNLSASRPQDRQFILSSKKLLLSDSGFYLCAWSAQGNQPQHFGDGTRLSIL.